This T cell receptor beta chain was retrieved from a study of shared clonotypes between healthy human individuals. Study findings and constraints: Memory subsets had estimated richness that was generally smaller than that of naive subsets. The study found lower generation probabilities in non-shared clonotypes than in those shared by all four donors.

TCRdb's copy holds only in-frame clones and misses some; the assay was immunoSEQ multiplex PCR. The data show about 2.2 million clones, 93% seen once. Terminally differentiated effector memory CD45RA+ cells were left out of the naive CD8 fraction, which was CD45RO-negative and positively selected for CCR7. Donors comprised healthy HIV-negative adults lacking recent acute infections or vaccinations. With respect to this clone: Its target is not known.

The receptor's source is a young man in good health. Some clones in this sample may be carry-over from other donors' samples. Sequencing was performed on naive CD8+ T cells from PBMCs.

The CDR3 loop reads CASSQGVGPEAFF. The CDR3 DNA sequence: TGCGCCAGCAGCCAAGGGGTGGGACCTGAAGCTTTCTTT. This chain uses TRBV4-1 with TRBJ1-1; weak D call: TRBD1 (5 bases). CDR1 is MGHRA, CDR2 YSYEKL, per germline. The CDR3 contains 13 residues. Trimming pared 1 base from V and 6 bases from J, leaving 9 bases between.